The clone carrying this T cell receptor (beta chain) was seen many times. The germline V gene encodes CDR1 SGHTA and CDR2 FQGNSA. The CDR3 is made up of 14 amino acids. Trimming stripped 5 bases from V and 4 bases from J, with 14 bases between. The data belong to a study of T cell repertoires in cytomegalovirus infection. One entry per CDR3 protein results from TCRdb running MiXCR on the reads. Of a few hundred thousand distinct CDR3 sequences listed, 15% to 20% are singletons. The chain has TRBV7-2 and TRBJ1-2; D might be TRBD1 (6 bases). The receptor's source is a human donor in good health (CMV status not recorded). Some clones in this sample may be carry-over from other donors' samples. The specimen was PBMCs. In nucleotides, the CDR3 is TGTGCCAGCAGCGAGGGGGACCCCGGCTATGGCTACACCTTC. As protein: CASSEGDPGYGYTF.